This T cell receptor (beta chain) derives from a study of blood T cell repertoires in COVID-19. Profiled with immunoSEQ multiplex PCR; TCRdb holds only in-frame clones, not every one. This table has 350,000 to 450,000 clones, approximately 91% appearing once. CDR1 is KGHDR, CDR2 SFDVKD, per germline. The CDR3 spans 13 residues. V dropped 3 bases and J dropped 1 base, with 5 bases sitting between them. The sequence was obtained from a woman aged 18-35 years who had been exposed to COVID-19. The gene calls are TRBV24-1 and TRBJ2-5, with D hard to call. The sample taken for sequencing was PBMCs or T cells enriched from blood (not recorded which). CDR3 in DNA: TGTGCCACCAGTGATCACTTCCAAGAGACCCAGTACTTC. Its protein is CATSDHFQETQYF.